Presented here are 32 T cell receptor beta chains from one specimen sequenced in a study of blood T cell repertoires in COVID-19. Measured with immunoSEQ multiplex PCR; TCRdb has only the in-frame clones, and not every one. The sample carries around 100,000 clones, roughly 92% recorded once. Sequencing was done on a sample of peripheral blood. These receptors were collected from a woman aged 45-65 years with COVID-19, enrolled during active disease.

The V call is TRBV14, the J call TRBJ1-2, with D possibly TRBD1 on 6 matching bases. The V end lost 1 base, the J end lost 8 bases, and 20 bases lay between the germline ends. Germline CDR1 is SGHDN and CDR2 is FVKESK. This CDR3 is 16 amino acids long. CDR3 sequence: CASSQGLNAGVVGYTF. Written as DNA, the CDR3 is TGTGCCAGCAGCCAAGGGCTTAATGCAGGGGTTGTCGGCTACACCTTC.

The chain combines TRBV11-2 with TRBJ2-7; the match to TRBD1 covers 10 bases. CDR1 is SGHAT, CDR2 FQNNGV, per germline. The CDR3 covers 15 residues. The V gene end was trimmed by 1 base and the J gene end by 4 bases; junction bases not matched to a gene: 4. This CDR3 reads CASSLGTGGIYEQYF. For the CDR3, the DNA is TGTGCCAGCAGCTTAGGGACAGGGGGTATTTACGAGCAGTACTTC. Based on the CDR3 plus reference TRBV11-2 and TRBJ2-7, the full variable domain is EAGVAQSPRYKIIEKRQSVAFWCNPISGHATLYWYQQILGQGPKLLIQFQNNGVVDDSQLPKDRFSAERLKGVDSTLKIQPAKLEDSAVYLCASSLGTGGIYEQYFGPGTRLTVT.

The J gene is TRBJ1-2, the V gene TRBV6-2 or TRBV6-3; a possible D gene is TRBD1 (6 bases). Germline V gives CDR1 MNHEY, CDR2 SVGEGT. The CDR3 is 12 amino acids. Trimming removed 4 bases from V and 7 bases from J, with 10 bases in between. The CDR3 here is CASSFGTSGYTF. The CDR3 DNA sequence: TGTGCCAGCAGTTTCGGGACAAGTGGCTACACCTTC.

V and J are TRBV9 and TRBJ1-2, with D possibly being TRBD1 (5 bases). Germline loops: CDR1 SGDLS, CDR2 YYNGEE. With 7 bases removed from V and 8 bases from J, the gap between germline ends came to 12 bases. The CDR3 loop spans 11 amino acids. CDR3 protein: CASGEGRGYTF. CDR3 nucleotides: TGTGCCAGCGGCGAGGGGAGGGGCTACACCTTC.

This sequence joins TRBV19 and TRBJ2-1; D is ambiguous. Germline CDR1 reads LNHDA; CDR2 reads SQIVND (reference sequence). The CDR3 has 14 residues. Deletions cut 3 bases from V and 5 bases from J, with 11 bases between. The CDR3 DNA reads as TGTGCCAGTAGTATTCTAGTTTCGGACAATGAGCAGTTCTTC. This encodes CASSILVSDNEQFF.

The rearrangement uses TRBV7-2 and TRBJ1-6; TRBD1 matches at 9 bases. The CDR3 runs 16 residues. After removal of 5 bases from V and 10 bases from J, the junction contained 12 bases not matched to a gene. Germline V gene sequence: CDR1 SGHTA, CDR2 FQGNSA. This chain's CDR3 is CASSEDRGIVGSPLHF. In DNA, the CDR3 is TGTGCCAGCAGCGAGGACAGGGGTATCGTAGGATCACCCCTCCACTTT.

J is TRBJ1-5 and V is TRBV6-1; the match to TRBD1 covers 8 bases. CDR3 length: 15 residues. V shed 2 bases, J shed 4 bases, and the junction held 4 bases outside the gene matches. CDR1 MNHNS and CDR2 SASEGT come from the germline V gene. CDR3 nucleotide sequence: TGTGCCAGCAGTGAATGGACAGGGAGTAATCAGCCCCAGCATTTT. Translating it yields CASSEWTGSNQPQHF.

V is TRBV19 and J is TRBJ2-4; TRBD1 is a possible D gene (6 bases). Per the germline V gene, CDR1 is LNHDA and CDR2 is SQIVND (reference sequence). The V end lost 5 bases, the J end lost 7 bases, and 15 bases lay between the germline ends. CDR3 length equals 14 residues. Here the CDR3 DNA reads TGTGCCAGTAGTTTTGACAGGAGAGCGAACATTCAGTACTTC. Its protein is CASSFDRRANIQYF.

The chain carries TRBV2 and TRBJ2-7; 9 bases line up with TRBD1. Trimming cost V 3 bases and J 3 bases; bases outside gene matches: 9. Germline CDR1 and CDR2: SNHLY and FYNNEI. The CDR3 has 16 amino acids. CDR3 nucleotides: TGTGCCAGCAGTGAGGGGACAGGGATGGTCGGCTACGAGCAGTACGTC. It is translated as CASSEGTGMVGYEQYV.

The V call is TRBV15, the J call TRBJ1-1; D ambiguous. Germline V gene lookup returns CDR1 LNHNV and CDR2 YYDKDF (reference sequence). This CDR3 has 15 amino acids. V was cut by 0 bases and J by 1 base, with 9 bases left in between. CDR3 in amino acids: CATSRDRNRNTEAFF. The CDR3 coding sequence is TGTGCCACCAGCAGAGACCGTAACAGGAACACTGAAGCTTTCTTT.

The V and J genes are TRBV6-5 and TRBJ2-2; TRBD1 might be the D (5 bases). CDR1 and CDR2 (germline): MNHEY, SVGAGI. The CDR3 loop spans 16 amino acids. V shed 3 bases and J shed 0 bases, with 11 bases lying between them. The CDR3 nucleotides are TGTGCCAGCAGTTATACAGGTCCTCCGAACACCGGGGAGCTGTTTTTT. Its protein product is CASSYTGPPNTGELFF.

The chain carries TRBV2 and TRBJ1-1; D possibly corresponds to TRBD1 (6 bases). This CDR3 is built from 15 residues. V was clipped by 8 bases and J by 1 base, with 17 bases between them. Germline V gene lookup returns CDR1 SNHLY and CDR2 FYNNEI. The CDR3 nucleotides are TGTGCCAGCCTGGGGGCCAGGGGCCCGAACACTGAAGCTTTCTTT. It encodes CASLGARGPNTEAFF. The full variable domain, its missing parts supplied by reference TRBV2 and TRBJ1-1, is EPEVTQTPSHQVTQMGQEVILRCVPISNHLYFYWYRQILGQKVEFLVSFYNNEISEKSEIFDDQFSVERPDGSNFTLKIRSTKLEDSAMYFCASLGARGPNTEAFFGQGTRLTVV.

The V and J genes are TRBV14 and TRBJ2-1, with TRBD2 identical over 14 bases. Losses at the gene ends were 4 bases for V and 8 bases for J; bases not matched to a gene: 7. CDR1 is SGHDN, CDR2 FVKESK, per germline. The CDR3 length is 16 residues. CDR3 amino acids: CASSRGGLAGVYEQFF. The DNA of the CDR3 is TGTGCCAGCAGCCGAGGGGGACTAGCGGGGGTATATGAGCAGTTCTTC.

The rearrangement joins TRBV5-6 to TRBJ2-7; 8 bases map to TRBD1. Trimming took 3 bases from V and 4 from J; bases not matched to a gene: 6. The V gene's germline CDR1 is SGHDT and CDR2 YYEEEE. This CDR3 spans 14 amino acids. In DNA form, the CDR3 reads TGTGCCAGCAGCTACGGACAGGGTGATTACGAGCAGTACTTC. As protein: CASSYGQGDYEQYF.

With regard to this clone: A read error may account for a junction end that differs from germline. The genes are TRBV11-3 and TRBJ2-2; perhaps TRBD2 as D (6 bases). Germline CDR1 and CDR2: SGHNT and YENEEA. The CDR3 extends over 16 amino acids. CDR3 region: CASSFFGGKPTRELFF. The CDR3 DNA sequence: TGTGCCAGCAGCTTTTTCGGGGGAAAACCCACCCGGGAGCTGTTTTTT.

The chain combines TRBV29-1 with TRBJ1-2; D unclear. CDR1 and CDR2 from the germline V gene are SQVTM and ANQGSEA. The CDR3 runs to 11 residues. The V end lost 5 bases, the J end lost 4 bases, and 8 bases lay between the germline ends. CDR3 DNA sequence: TGCAGCGTTCCGACACCCTATGGCTACACCTTC. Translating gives CSVPTPYGYTF.

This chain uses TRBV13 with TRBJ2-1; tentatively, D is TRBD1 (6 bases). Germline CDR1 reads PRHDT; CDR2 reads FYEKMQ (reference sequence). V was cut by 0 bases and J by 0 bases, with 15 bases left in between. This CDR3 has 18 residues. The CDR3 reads CASSLGKTGDSSYNEQFF. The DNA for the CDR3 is TGTGCCAGCAGCTTAGGCAAGACAGGCGACAGCTCCTACAATGAGCAGTTCTTC.

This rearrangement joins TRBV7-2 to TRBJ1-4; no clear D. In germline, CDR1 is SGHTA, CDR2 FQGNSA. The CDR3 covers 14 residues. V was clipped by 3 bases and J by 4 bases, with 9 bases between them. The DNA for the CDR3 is TGTGCCAGCAGCTTTCGGGGAAGTAATGAAAAACTGTTTTTT. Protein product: CASSFRGSNEKLFF.

Here the CDR3 DNA reads TGTGCCAGTTCCCTCCTCCAGCCTATACGGACAGGGAACTATGGCTACACCTTC. Amino acids: CASSLLQPIRTGNYGYTF. V is TRBV19 and J is TRBJ1-2, with 8 bases aligning to TRBD1. The V and J ends lost 8 bases and 2 bases, in that order; junction bases with no gene match: 19. The CDR3 contains 18 residues. Looked up from germline, CDR1 is LNHDA and CDR2 is SQIVND (reference sequence).

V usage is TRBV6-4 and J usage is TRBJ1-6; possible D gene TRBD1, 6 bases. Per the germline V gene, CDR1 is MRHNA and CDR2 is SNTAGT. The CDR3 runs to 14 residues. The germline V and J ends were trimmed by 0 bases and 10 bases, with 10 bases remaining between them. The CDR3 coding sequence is TGTGCCAGCAGTGACTCAACAGGGAGCTCACCCCTCCACTTT. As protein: CASSDSTGSSPLHF.

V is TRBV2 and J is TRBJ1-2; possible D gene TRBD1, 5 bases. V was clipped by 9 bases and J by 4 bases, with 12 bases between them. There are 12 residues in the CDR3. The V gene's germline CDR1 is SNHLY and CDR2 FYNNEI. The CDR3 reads CASGTLFYGYTF. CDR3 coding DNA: TGTGCCAGTGGGACTCTTTTCTATGGCTACACCTTC.

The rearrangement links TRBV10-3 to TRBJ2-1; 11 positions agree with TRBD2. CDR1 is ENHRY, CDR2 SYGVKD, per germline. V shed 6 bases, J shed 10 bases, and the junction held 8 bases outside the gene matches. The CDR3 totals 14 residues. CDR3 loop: CAISLAGGPSEQFF. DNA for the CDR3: TGTGCCATCAGCCTAGCGGGGGGTCCATCAGAGCAGTTCTTC.

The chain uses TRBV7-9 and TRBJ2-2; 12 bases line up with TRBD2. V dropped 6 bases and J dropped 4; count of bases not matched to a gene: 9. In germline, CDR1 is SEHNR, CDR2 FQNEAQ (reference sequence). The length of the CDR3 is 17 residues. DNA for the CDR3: TGTGCCAGCAGTCTTACGTCACTAGCGGGGGGCACCGGGGAGCTGTTTTTT. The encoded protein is CASSLTSLAGGTGELFF.

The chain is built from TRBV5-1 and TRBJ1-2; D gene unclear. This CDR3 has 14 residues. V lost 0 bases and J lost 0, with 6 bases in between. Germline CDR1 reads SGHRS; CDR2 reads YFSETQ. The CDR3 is CASSLEGANYGYTF. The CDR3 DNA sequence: TGCGCCAGCAGCTTGGAGGGAGCTAACTATGGCTACACCTTC.

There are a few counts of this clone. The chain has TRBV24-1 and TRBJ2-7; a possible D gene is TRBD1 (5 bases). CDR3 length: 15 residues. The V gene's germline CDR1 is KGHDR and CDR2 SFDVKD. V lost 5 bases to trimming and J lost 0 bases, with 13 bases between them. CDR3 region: CATSGQGPISYEQYV. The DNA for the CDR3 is TGTGCCACCAGTGGGCAGGGTCCCATCTCCTACGAGCAGTACGTC.

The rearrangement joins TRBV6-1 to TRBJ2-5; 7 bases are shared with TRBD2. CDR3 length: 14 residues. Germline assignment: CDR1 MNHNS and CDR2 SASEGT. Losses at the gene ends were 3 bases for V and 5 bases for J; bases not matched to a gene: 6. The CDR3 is CASSDNGEGETQYF. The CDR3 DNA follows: TGTGCCAGCAGTGATAATGGGGAGGGGGAGACCCAGTACTTC.

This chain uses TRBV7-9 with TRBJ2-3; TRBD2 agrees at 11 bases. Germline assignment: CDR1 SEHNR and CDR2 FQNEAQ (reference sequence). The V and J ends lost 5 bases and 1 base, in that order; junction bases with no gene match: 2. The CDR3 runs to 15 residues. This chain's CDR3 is CASSELAGGTDTQYF. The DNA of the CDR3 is TGTGCCAGCAGCGAACTAGCGGGGGGCACAGATACGCAGTATTTT.

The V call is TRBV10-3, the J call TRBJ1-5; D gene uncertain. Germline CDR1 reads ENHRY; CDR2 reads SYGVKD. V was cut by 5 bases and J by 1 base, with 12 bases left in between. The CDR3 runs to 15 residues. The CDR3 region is CAISPLPGSNQPQHF. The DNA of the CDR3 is TGTGCCATCAGTCCCCTCCCCGGGAGCAATCAGCCCCAGCATTTT.

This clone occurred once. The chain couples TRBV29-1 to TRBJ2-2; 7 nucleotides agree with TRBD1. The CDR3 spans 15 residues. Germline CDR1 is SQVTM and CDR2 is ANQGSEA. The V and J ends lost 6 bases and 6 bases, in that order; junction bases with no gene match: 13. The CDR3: CSVLPGQSVSGELFF. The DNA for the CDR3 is TGCAGCGTCCTGCCGGGACAGTCAGTGTCCGGGGAGCTGTTTTTT.

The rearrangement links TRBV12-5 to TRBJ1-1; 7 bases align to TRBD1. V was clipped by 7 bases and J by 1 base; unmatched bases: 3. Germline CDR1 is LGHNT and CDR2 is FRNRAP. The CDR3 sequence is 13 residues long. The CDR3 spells CASAQGGNTEAFF. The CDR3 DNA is TGTGCTAGTGCCCAGGGGGGGAACACTGAAGCTTTCTTT.

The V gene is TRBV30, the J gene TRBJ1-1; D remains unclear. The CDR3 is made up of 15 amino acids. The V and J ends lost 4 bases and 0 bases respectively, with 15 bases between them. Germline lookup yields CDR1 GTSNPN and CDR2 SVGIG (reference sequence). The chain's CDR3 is CAWTHRPPLNTEAFF. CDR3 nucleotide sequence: TGTGCCTGGACGCACAGACCACCCTTGAACACTGAAGCTTTCTTT.

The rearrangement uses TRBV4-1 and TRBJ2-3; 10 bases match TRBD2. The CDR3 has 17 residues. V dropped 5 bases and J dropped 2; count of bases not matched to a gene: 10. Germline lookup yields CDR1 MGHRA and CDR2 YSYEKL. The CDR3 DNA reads TGCGCCAGCAGCATTATTGAACTAGCGGGATTCACAGATACGCAGTATTTT. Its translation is CASSIIELAGFTDTQYF.